The sequence of this T cell receptor (beta chain) was determined in a study of graft-versus-host responses after intestinal transplantation. Study background: Isolated intestinal, liver-intestinal, or multivisceral transplants had been given to the recipients. Anti-thymocyte globulin induction, then tacrolimus and steroids for approximately 3 years, went to all recipients. Findings and caveats of the study: GvH clones were identified in recipient marrow, with some first appearing in ileum or blood.

TCRdb's copy holds only in-frame clones and misses some; the assay was immunoSEQ multiplex PCR. Of about 47,000 clones listed, approximately 96% are singletons. This CDR3 contains 14 residues. CDR1 SQVTM and CDR2 ANQGSEA come from the germline V gene. The V end lost 0 bases, the J end lost 8 bases, and 16 bases lay between the germline ends. Of note for this clone: Its target is not known. The sample carries other DNA sequences with the same CDR3.

This chain links TRBV29-1 with TRBJ1-2; no clear D gene. The receptor was derived from a human donor who was the organ donor for an intestinal transplant. The sample consisted of unstimulated CD8+ T cells sorted from spleen or lymph node cells, taken before transplant. The CDR3: CSVEDPRESGGYTF. The CDR3 DNA sequence: TGCAGCGTTGAAGACCCTCGTGAGTCGGGGGGCTACACCTTC.